A single sample is the source of the 12 T cell receptor beta chains below, sequenced in a study of T cell changes during pregnancy in multiple sclerosis. Method: immunoSEQ multiplex PCR; TCRdb's copy keeps in-frame clones and lacks some. The top ten clones hold roughly 3.5% of a sample with tens of thousands of clones, approximately 90% of them seen once. The material was peripheral blood, obtained after pregnancy. Receptors were obtained from a female donor in good health, enrolled as a control in a pregnancy study.

The chain has TRBV7-9 and TRBJ1-2, with D possibly being TRBD1 (5 bases). This CDR3 region has 12 residues. V was cut by 5 bases and J by 3 bases, with 7 bases left in between. Germline loops: CDR1 SEHNR, CDR2 FQNEAQ (reference sequence). The CDR3 reads CASSPRDYGYTF. The CDR3 region has the DNA TGTGCCAGCAGCCCCAGGGACTATGGCTACACCTTC.

The genes are TRBV6-5 and TRBJ2-3, with TRBD2 matching over 9 bases. Trimming removed 10 bases from V and 0 bases from J; junction bases left unmatched: 8. Per the germline V gene, CDR1 is MNHEY and CDR2 is SVGAGI. The CDR3 loop spans 15 amino acids. The CDR3 loop is CATSKGTSSTDTQYF. Written as DNA, the CDR3 is TGTGCCACTTCTAAGGGGACTAGCAGCACAGATACGCAGTATTTT.

With regard to this clone: An end of the junction differs from the germline gene, which may be a read error. This chain joins TRBV6-5 and TRBJ2-1, with D possibly matching TRBD2 (5 bases). The CDR3 totals 16 residues. CDR1 MNHEY and CDR2 SVGAGI come from the germline V gene. CDR3 in DNA: TGTGCCAGCAGTTACTCTGTCCTAGCCCCCTATAATGAGCAGTTCTTC. Protein product: CASSYSVLAPYNEQFF.

This chain connects TRBV5-6 to TRBJ2-1; 9 nucleotides match TRBD1. This CDR3 contains 16 residues. The germline gives CDR1 SGHDT, CDR2 YYEEEE. J gave up 6 bases and V 1 base, and 8 bases lay outside the gene matches. The CDR3 loop is CASSLNRYRGLNEQFF. The CDR3 DNA is TGTGCCAGCAGCTTGAATAGATACAGGGGGCTCAATGAGCAGTTCTTC.

This clone came up a few times. This chain connects TRBV19 to TRBJ1-2; 9 bases map to TRBD1. The CDR3 is 15 amino acids. Germline CDR1 is LNHDA and CDR2 is SQIVND (reference sequence). Germline trimming cut 8 bases from V and 3 bases from J; bases unmatched to any gene: 10. CDR3 coding DNA: TGTGCCAGTCACTTCGACAGGGGGAGAGACTATGGCTACACCTTC. Amino acid sequence: CASHFDRGRDYGYTF.

With respect to this clone: At one boundary the junction diverges from the germline segment, which might be a read error. This chain uses TRBV18 with TRBJ2-1; 7 nucleotides match TRBD1. The CDR3 consists of 15 residues. The V gene's germline CDR1 is KGHSH and CDR2 LQKENI. The CDR3 is CASSPQGNNRNEQFF. CDR3 DNA sequence: TGTGCCAGCTCCCCACAGGGGAATAATCGGAATGAGCAGTTCTTC.

This chain links TRBV27 with TRBJ2-7; D unclear. There are 11 residues in the CDR3. Germline V lookup: CDR1 MNHEY, CDR2 SMNVEV (reference sequence). Trimming pared 3 bases from V and 5 bases from J, leaving 5 bases between. CDR3 sequence (DNA): TGTGCCAGCAGTTTGGGCCACGAGCAGTACTTC. This gives the protein CASSLGHEQYF.

The chain carries TRBV18 and TRBJ2-3; 10 positions agree with TRBD2. The V and J ends lost 2 bases and 4 bases, in that order; junction bases with no gene match: 3. The germline V gene has CDR1 KGHSH and CDR2 LQKENI. This CDR3 has 15 residues. This CDR3 is CASSPASGGADTQYF. The CDR3 bases are TGTGCCAGCTCACCAGCCAGCGGGGGGGCAGATACGCAGTATTTT. The whole variable domain, remainder taken from reference TRBV18 and TRBJ2-3, is NAGVMQNPRHLVRRRGQEARLRCSPMKGHSHVYWYRQLPEEGLKFMVYLQKENIIDESGMPKERFSAEFPKEGPSILRIQQVVRGDSAAYFCASSPASGGADTQYFGPGTRLTVL.

The CDR3 spells CASSLLAGPSTDTQYF. As DNA, the CDR3 is TGTGCCAGTAGTTTATTAGCGGGGCCTAGCACAGATACGCAGTATTTT. The rearrangement links TRBV19 to TRBJ2-3; 8 positions agree with TRBD2. Trimming took 5 bases from V and 0 from J; bases not matched to a gene: 7. The CDR3 totals 16 residues. Germline V lookup: CDR1 LNHDA, CDR2 SQIVND (reference sequence).

The rearrangement uses TRBV19 and TRBJ2-3; unclear D gene. V was shortened by 4 bases and J by 6 bases, with 11 bases between the two germline ends. The germline gives CDR1 LNHDA, CDR2 SQIVND (reference sequence). This CDR3 region has 13 residues. CDR3: CASSNLVSDTQYF. The CDR3 region has the DNA TGTGCCAGTAGTAATTTAGTCTCGGATACGCAGTATTTT.

The rearrangement joins TRBV9 to TRBJ2-1; 11 bases line up with TRBD1. V was clipped by 4 bases and J by 0 bases; unmatched bases: 3. Germline-derived CDR1 and CDR2 are SGDLS and YYNGEE. The CDR3 contains 16 residues. DNA for the CDR3: TGTGCCAGCAGCCCGGGACAGGGGGTCTCCTACAATGAGCAGTTCTTC. This sequence encodes CASSPGQGVSYNEQFF. Combining the CDR3 with reference TRBV9 and TRBJ2-1 gives the whole variable domain DSGVTQTPKHLITATGQRVTLRCSPRSGDLSVYWYQQSLDQGLQFLIQYYNGEERAKGNILERFSAQQFPDLHSELNLSSLELGDSALYFCASSPGQGVSYNEQFFGPGTRLTVL.

The chain carries TRBV2 and TRBJ2-2; D remains ambiguous. The CDR3 has 14 residues. CDR1 SNHLY and CDR2 FYNNEI come from the germline V gene. V lost 6 bases to trimming and J lost 2 bases, with 10 bases between them. CDR3 residues: CASRLLINTGELFF. As DNA, the CDR3 is TGTGCCAGCAGACTCTTGATTAACACCGGGGAGCTGTTTTTT.